This TCR beta chain was sequenced during a study of T-cell memory formation after mild COVID-19. On the study more broadly: The study found TCR clusters largely donor specific.

Overall study findings and caveats: A second wave expanding day 15 to 37 was CD4+-biased; contracting clones were balanced.

As for this clonotype: Its antigen is not identified.

From germline, CDR1 is GTSNPN and CDR2 SVGIG (reference sequence). V was cut by 1 base and J by 8 bases, with 11 bases left in between. This CDR3 contains 12 residues. TCRdb passed the 5' RACE reads through MiXCR, listing each CDR3 protein once. The table shows approximately 390,000 distinct CDR3 sequences, with about 15% occurring only once. Input material: PBMCs or a T cell subset sorted from them (not recorded which). The rearrangement links TRBV30 to TRBJ1-2, with D hard to call. The sequence came from a man in his late teens or twenties who had mild COVID-19 (a few samples of this study predate the infection). Cell type and time point are not known. Written as DNA, the CDR3 is TGTGCCTGGAGTGGAGACACATCAGGCTACACCTTC. Amino acid sequence: CAWSGDTSGYTF.